This entry describes one T cell receptor beta chain. Sequencing targeted expressed TCRB transcripts, as all isolated RNA had been reverse transcribed. Sequencing used immunoSEQ multiplex PCR; TCRdb keeps in-frame clones, though not all of them. The sample lists 38,000 or so clones; 64% were seen once. The data were obtained in a study of beta chain features in type 1 diabetes. This CDR3 has 15 amino acids. Trimming left V 3 bases short and J 4 bases short, with 13 bases between. Germline values: CDR1 SGHVS, CDR2 FQNEAQ. Sorting produced populations that all topped 95% purity. Material for sequencing was Tregs from blood. The source is a woman younger than 45 in good health. The chain links TRBV7-8 to TRBJ1-5; the D gene is possibly TRBD1 (6 bases). CDR3 in amino acids: CASSFTPGVNQPQHF. Written as DNA, the CDR3 is TGTGCCAGCAGCTTCACGCCAGGGGTAAATCAGCCCCAGCATTTT.